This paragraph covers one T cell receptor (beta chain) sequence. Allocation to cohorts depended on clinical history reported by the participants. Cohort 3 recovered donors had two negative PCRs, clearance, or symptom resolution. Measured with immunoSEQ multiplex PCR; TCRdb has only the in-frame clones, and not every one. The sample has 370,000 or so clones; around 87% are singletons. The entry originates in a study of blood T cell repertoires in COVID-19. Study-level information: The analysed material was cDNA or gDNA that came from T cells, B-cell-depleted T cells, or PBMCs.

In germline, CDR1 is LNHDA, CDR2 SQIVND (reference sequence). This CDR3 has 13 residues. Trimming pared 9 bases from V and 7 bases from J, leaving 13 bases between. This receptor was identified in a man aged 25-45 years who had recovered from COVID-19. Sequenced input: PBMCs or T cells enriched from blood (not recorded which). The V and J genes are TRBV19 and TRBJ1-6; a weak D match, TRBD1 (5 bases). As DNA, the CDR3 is TGTGCCAGCGCTTCTCAGGGAAATTCACCCCTCCACTTT. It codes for CASASQGNSPLHF.